This T cell receptor beta chain was profiled in a study of CD8 T cells in Susac syndrome. V lost 3 bases, J lost 4 bases, and 4 bases lay in between. The CDR3 is 12 amino acids. Reverse transcription of about 0.5 to 1 ug RNA used random hexamers. immunoSEQ multiplex PCR amplified TCR beta CDR3 across 54 Vbeta, 13 Jbeta. TCRdb called the immunoSEQ multiplex PCR reads again in MiXCR, with one record for every CDR3 protein. The sample includes about 200,000 distinct CDR3 sequences, 80% to 95% of them seen just once. The receptor was derived from a human donor with multiple sclerosis. The chain recombines TRBV12-3 or TRBV12-4 with TRBJ1-3; D call uncertain. The material sequenced was CD8+ T cells from PBMCs. This chain's CDR3 is CASSLDGNTIYF. DNA of the CDR3: TGTGCCAGCAGTTTGGACGGAAACACCATATATTTT.